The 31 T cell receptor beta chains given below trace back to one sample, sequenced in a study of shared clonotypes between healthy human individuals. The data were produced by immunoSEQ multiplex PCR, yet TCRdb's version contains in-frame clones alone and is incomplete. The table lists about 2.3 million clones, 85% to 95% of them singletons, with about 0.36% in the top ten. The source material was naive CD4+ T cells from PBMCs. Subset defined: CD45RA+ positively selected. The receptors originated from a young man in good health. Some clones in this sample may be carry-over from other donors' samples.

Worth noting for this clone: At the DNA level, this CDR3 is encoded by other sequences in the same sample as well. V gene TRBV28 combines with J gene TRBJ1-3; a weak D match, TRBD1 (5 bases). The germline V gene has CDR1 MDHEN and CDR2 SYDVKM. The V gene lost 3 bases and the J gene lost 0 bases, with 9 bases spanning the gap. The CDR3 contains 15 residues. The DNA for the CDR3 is TGTGCCAGCAGTTTGGCAGGGCTCTCTGGAAACACCATATATTTT. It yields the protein CASSLAGLSGNTIYF.

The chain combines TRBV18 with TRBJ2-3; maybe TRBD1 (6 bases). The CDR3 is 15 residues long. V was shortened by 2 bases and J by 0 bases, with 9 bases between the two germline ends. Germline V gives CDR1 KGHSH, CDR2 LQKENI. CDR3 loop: CASSPEGGSTDTQYF. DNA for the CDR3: TGTGCCAGCTCACCAGAAGGGGGAAGCACAGATACGCAGTATTTT.

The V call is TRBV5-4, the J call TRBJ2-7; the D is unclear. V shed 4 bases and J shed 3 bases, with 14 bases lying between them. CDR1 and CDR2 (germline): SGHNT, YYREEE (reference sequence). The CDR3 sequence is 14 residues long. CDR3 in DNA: TGTGCCAGCAGCCGTAAAGGGTCTTACTACGAGCAGTACTTC. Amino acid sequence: CASSRKGSYYEQYF.

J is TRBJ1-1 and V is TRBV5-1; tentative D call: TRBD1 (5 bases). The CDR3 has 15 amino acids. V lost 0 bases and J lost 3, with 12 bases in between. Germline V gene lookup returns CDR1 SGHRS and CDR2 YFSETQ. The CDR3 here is CASSLEGDSYTEAFF. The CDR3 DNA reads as TGCGCCAGCAGCTTGGAGGGAGACAGTTACACTGAAGCTTTCTTT.

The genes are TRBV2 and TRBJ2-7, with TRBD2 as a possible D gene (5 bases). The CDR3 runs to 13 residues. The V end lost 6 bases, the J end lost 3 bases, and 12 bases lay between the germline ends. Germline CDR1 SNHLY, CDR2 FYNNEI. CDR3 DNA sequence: TGTGCCAGCAGCGGGGTCATCAACTACGAGCAGTACTTC. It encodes CASSGVINYEQYF. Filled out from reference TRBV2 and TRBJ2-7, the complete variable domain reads EPEVTQTPSHQVTQMGQEVILRCVPISNHLYFYWYRQILGQKVEFLVSFYNNEISEKSEIFDDQFSVERPDGSNFTLKIRSTKLEDSAMYFCASSGVINYEQYFGPGTRLTVT.

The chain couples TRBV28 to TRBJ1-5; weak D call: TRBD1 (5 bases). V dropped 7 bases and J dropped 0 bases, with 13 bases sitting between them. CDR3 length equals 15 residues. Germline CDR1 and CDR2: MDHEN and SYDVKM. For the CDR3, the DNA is TGTGCCAGCACCCTTGGGGGGGGTAGCAATCAGCCCCAGCATTTT. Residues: CASTLGGGSNQPQHF.

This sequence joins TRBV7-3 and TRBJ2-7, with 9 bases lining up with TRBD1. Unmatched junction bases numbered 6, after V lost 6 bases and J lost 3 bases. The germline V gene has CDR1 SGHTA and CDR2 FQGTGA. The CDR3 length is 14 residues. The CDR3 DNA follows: TGTGCCAGCAGGGTAAGGACAGGGGTCTACGAGCAGTACTTC. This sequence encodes CASRVRTGVYEQYF.

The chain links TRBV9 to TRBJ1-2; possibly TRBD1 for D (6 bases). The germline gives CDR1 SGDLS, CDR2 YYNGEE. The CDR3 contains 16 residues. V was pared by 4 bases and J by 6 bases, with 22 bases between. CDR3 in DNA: TGTGCCAGCAGCCCGGTGGGGGGCAGGAGGAACGATGGCTACACCTTC. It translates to CASSPVGGRRNDGYTF.

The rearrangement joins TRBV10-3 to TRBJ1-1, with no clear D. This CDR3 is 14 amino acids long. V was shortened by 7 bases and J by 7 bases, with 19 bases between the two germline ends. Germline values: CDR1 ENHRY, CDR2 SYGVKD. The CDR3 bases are TGTGCCATCAATGAAGGGCCCCTTGGGAGTGAAGCTTTCTTT. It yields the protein CAINEGPLGSEAFF.

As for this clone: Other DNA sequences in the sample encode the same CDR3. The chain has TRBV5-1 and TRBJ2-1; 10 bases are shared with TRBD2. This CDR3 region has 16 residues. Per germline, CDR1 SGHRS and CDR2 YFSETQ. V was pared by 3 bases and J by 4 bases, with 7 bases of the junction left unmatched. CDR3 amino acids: CASSSSSGSSYNEQFF. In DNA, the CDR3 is TGCGCCAGCAGCTCCTCTAGCGGGAGTTCGTACAATGAGCAGTTCTTC. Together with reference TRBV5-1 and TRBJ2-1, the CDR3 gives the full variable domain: KAGVTQTPRYLIKTRGQQVTLSCSPISGHRSVSWYQQTPGQGLQFLFEYFSETQRNKGNFPGRFSGRQFSNSRSEMNVSTLELGDSALYLCASSSSSGSSYNEQFFGPGTRLTVL.

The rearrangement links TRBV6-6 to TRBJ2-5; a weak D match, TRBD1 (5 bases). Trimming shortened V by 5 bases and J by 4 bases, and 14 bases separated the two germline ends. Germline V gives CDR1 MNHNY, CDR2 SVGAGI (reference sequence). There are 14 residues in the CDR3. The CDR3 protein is CASSQNRISETQYF. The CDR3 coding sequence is TGTGCCAGCAGTCAGAACAGGATTTCAGAGACCCAGTACTTC.

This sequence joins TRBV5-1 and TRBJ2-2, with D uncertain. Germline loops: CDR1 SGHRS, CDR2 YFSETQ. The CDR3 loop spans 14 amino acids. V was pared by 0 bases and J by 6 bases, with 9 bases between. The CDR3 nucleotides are TGCGCCAGCAGCTTGGGCGTAGGCGCCGGGGAGCTGTTTTTT. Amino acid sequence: CASSLGVGAGELFF.

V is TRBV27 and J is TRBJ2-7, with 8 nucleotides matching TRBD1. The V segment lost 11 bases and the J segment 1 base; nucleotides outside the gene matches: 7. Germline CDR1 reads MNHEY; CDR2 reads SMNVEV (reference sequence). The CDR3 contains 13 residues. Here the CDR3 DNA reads TGTGCCTCCAGGCAGGGGGCATCCTACGAGCAGTACTTC. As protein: CASRQGASYEQYF.

CDR3 region: CASMSGELFF. DNA of the CDR3: TGTGCCAGCATGTCCGGGGAGCTGTTTTTT. This chain links TRBV7-9 with TRBJ2-2; D call uncertain. Germline V gene data show CDR1 as SEHNR and CDR2 as FQNEAQ (reference sequence). The CDR3 length is 10 residues. V was clipped by 7 bases and J by 6 bases, with 3 bases between them.

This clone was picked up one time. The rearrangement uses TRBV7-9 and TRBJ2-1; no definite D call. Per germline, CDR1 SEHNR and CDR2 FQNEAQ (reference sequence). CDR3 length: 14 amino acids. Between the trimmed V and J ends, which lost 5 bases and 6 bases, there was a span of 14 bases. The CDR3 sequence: CASSRTINVNEQFF. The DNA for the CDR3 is TGTGCCAGCAGCCGGACGATTAACGTCAATGAGCAGTTCTTC.

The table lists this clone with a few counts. The CDR3 DNA reads TGTGCCAGCAGCTTAACCGGGGGAGAAGATGGCTACACCTTC. Its translation is CASSLTGGEDGYTF. The chain has TRBV7-3 and TRBJ1-2; possibly TRBD1 for D (5 bases). Germline CDR1 and CDR2: SGHTA and FQGTGA. V lost 0 bases, J lost 6 bases, and 11 bases lay in between. The CDR3 has 14 amino acids.

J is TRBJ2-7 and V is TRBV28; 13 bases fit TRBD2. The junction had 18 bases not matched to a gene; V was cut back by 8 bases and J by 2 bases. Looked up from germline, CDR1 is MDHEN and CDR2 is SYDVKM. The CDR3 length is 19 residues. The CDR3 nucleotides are TGTGCCAGCTACACAGGGGGCAGGGGACTAGCGGGGAAGACCTACGAGCAGTACTTC. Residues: CASYTGGRGLAGKTYEQYF.

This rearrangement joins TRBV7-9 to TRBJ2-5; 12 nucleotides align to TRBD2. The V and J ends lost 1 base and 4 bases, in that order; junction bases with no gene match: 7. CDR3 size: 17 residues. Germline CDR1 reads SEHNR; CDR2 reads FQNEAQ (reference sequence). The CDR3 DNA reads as TGTGCCAGCAGCTTAGTCCGACTAGCGGGAGTCGGAGAGACCCAGTACTTC. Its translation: CASSLVRLAGVGETQYF.

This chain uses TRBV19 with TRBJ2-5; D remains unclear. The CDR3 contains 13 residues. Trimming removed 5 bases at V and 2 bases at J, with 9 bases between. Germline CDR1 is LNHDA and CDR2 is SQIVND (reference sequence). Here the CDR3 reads CASSSERQETQYF. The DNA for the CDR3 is TGTGCCAGTAGTTCAGAACGACAAGAGACCCAGTACTTC. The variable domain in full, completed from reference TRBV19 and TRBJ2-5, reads DGGITQSPKYLFRKEGQNVTLSCEQNLNHDAMYWYRQDPGQGLRLIYYSQIVNDFQKGDIAEGYSVSREKKESFPLTVTSAQKNPTAFYLCASSSERQETQYFGPGTRLLVL.

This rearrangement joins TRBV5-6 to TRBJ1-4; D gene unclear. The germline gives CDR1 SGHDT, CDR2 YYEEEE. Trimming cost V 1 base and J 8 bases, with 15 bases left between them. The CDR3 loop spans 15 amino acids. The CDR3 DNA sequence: TGTGCCAGCAGCTTGTCTCCTGGCCCGGGGGAAAAACTGTTTTTT. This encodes CASSLSPGPGEKLFF.

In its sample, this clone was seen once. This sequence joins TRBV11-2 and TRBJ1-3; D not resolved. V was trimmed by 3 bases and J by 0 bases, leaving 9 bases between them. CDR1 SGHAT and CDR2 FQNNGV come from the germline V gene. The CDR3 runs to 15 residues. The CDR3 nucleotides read TGTGCCAGCAGCTTCCTAAGGAGCTCTGGAAACACCATATATTTT. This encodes CASSFLRSSGNTIYF.

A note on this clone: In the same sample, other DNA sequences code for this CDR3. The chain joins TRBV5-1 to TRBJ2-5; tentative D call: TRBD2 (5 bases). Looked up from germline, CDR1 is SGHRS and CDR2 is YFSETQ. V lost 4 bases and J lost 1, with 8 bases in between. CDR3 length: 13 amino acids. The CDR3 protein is CASSAGPQETQYF. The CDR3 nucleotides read TGCGCCAGCAGCGCGGGCCCCCAAGAGACCCAGTACTTC.

The DNA for the CDR3 is TGTGCCCTGATGTCGACAGGGGGCCATAACGTCTATGGCTACACCTTC. This encodes CALMSTGGHNVYGYTF. The chain recombines TRBV28 with TRBJ1-2; 10 bases match TRBD1. CDR3 length equals 16 residues. Trimming cost V 11 bases and J 4 bases; bases outside gene matches: 16. CDR1 MDHEN and CDR2 SYDVKM come from the germline V gene.

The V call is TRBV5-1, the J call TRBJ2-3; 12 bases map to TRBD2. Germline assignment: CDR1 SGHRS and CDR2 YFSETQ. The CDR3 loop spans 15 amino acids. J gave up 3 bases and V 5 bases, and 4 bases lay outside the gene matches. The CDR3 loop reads CASREGTSGTDTQYF. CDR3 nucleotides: TGCGCCAGCAGGGAAGGGACTAGCGGGACAGATACGCAGTATTTT.

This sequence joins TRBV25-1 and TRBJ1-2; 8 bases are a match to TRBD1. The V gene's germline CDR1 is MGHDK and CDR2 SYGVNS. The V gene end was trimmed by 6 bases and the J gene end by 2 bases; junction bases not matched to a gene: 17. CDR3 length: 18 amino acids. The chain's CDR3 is CASRDTSGTGAFNYGYTF. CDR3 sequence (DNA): TGTGCCAGCAGGGATACCTCTGGGACAGGAGCCTTCAACTATGGCTACACCTTC.

CDR3 sequence reads: CASSQRTPASGRTTKETQYF. The CDR3 DNA sequence: TGTGCCAGCAGCCAGCGTACCCCTGCTAGCGGGAGGACGACTAAAGAGACCCAGTACTTC. This chain links TRBV14 with TRBJ2-5, with 11 bases matching TRBD2. Germline V gives CDR1 SGHDN, CDR2 FVKESK. The length of the CDR3 is 20 residues. Trimming at V came to 3 bases and at J to 3 bases, leaving 18 bases not matched to a gene.

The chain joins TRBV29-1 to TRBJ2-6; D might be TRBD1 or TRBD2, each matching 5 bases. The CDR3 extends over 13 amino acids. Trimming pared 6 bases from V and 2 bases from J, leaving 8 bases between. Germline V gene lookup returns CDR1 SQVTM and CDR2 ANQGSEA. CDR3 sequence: CSVGAAGANVLTF. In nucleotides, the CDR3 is TGCAGCGTCGGGGCTGCTGGGGCCAACGTCCTGACTTTC.

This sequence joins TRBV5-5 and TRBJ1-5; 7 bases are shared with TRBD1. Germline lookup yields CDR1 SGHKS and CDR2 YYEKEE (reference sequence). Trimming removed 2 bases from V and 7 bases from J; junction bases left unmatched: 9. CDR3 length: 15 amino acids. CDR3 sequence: CASSLGGAGGQPQHF. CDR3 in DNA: TGTGCCAGCAGCTTAGGGGGCGCGGGAGGACAGCCCCAGCATTTT.

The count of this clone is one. CDR3 sequence: CASSTGTGGLDGYTF. DNA for the CDR3: TGCGCCAGCAGCACCGGGACAGGGGGTTTGGATGGCTACACCTTC. The J gene is TRBJ1-2, the V gene TRBV5-1; TRBD1 aligns across 11 bases. Germline V gene data show CDR1 as SGHRS and CDR2 as YFSETQ. The CDR3 covers 15 residues. Unmatched junction bases numbered 8, after V lost 4 bases and J lost 6 bases.

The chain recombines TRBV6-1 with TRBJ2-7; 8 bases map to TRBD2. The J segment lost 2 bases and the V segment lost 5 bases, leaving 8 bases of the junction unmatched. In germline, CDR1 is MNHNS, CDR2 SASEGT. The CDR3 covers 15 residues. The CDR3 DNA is TGTGCCAGCAGTCCACGTGTAGCGGGGACCTACGAGCAGTACTTC. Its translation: CASSPRVAGTYEQYF.

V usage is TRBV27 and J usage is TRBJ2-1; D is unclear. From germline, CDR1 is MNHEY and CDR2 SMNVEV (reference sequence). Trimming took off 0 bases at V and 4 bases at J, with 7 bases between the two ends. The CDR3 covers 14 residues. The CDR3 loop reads CASSLSRIYNEQFF. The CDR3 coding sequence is TGTGCCAGCAGTTTATCGCGGATTTACAATGAGCAGTTCTTC.